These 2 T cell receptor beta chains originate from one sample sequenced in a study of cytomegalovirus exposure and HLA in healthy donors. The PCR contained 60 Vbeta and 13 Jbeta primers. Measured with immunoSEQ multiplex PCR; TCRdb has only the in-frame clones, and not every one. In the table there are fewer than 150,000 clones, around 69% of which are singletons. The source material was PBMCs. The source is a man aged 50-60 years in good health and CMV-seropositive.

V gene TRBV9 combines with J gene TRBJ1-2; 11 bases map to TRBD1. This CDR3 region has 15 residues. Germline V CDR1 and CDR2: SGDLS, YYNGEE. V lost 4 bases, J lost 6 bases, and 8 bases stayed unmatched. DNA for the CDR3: TGTGCCAGCAGCCCCGATTTGGGACAGGGGGATGGCTACACCTTC. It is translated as CASSPDLGQGDGYTF.

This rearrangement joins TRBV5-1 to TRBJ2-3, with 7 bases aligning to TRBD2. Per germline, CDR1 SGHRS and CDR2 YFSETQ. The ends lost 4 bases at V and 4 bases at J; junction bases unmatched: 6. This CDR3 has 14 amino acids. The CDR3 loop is CASSDVSGADTQYF. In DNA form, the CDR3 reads TGCGCCAGCAGCGACGTCAGCGGGGCAGATACGCAGTATTTT.